The entry below gives a single T cell receptor beta chain sequence along with its context. Which antigen it targets is not known. No much larger clone is present one base from it, and per-base qualities are unavailable. Using the deep immunoSEQ assay, TCR CDR3 regions were amplified from genomic DNA by multiplex PCR. Genomic DNA extracted from each cell subset was distributed evenly over all wells of several immunoSEQ 96-well plates, and each plate served as one replicate. For sorted subsets, each replicate PCR was loaded with roughly 200 ng genomic DNA, equivalent to 25,000 to 35,000 T cell genomes. Purified libraries were measured with a Qubit 3.0 fluorometer, size-checked on a Bioanalyzer 2100, and measured again with the KAPA Library Quantification kit. Every immunoSEQ 96-well plate was sequenced on a dedicated single-read 150-cycle Illumina NextSeq 550 flow cell. Concerning the study's data processing: Because the immunoSEQ output included only junctional sequences and no quality scores, the filtering could not be the same as the filtering used for full-length reads. To assign V/J genes and CDR3, sequences were annotated against IMGT germline references using PyIR, a Python wrapper for IgBLAST v1.9. Reads were filtered out if the reads had weak V/J assignments (E-value above 1e-6), no CDR3, stop codons, out-of-frame junctions, or ambiguous translated residues. V3J clonotypes were defined as sequences sharing an identical inferred V gene, J gene, and CDR3 amino acid sequence. Percentage overlap between repertoires was calculated by dividing the number of shared unique clonotypes by the size of the smaller repertoire. Richness of each repertoire was evaluated using RTK rarefaction, the Chao1 estimator, and Recon v2.1 estimates of unobserved clonotypes. For all TCRbeta clonotypes obtained by the gDNA method from a handful of donors, generation probabilities were computed with OLGA. Drawn from immuneACCESS, this table holds only the in-frame rearrangements with V and J called that TCRdb kept. Clones are partly lost; checked studies trace under half to an unresolved V gene and leave the rest unexplained. That table is the source of V, J and clone size, and D and trimming were worked out from the DNA. The sample includes roughly 2,000,000 clones, with about 95% observed a single time. The ten largest account for around 1.2% of the sample.

CD8 naive samples consisted of CD45RO-negative cells that were positively selected for CCR7, yielding a CD45RA+CCR7+ population without TemRA cells. The donors were healthy, HIV-negative adults with no recently reported acute infections or vaccinations. Every donor was a Caucasian adult residing in Nashville, Tennessee, USA. After blood collection by leukapheresis, PBMCs were isolated using Ficoll-Histopaque density gradient centrifugation and then cryopreserved in the vapor phase of liquid nitrogen. Analytical flow cytometry was used to check the purity and quantity of every magnetically sorted T cell population. Each sorted fraction had its genomic DNA isolated and then quantified by UV absorbance on a Nanodrop 2000c. The record originates from a study of shared clonotypes between healthy human individuals (dated by TCRdb to the early 2020s). General notes on the study: A couple of women and a few men aged 18 to 49 years were included in the cohort. For each donor, CD4 naive and CD4 memory were each run on three plates, CD8 naive on two plates, and CD8 memory on one plate. Blood TCR repertoires of a handful of healthy adults were deeply sequenced to estimate repertoire size and the extent of clonotype sharing between individuals. Libraries were prepared and TCR repertoires were sequenced by different laboratories using diverse techniques, in order to increase sequencing depth and limit assay-specific biases. Leukapheresis yielded between about 0.85 and 9.5 billion PBMCs per donor.

Overall study results and their limits: Because the study included only a small number of donors, the genetic and exposure-history diversity represented was limited. Naive subsets generally had larger estimated clonotype richness than memory subsets did. Pairwise subsampling led to the expectation that sequencing depth would affect the degree of clonotype sharing among donors. Compared with non-shared clonotypes, clonotypes shared by all four sorted-subset donors had higher generation probabilities. Rarefaction of sorted-subset datasets indicated incomplete sequencing despite the large sequencing depth. Sampling was limited to blood, and TCR repertoires in tissue likely differ from TCR repertoires in blood. Across a handful of donors, about 5% of naive CD4, more than 3% of naive CD8, 2.3% of memory CD4, and about 0.44% of memory CD8 clonotypes were shared.

Spanning cysteine to phenylalanine, the CDR3 consists of 16 amino acids. The kept DNA is CDR3 alone, 48 bases in frame from the first base. CDR1 and CDR2 are read off the germline V gene as SGHVS and FNYEAQ. V has 1 base trimmed and J has 1 base trimmed; junction bases matching no gene number 2. The TCR originated in a man aged 18 to 35 in good health. Recombination joined TRBV7-6 with TRBJ2-2; TRBD2 fits 8 bases in the junction. Sequenced: naive CD8+ T cells sorted from blood. The cell subset or site tag for this specimen amounts to: CD45RA+CCR7+. The CDR3 protein sequence reads: CASSLELAGNTGELFF. The nucleotides read TGTGCCAGCAGCTTAGAGCTAGCGGGGAACACCGGGGAGCTGTTTTTT. The variable domain in full, with residues beyond the CDR3 obtained from the reference TRBV7-6 and TRBJ2-2 genes, is GAGVSQSPRYKVTKRGQDVALRCDPISGHVSLYWYRQALGQGPEFLTYFNYEAQQDKSGLPNDRFSAERPEGSISTLTIQRTEQRDSAMYRCASSLELAGNTGELFFGEGSRLTVL.